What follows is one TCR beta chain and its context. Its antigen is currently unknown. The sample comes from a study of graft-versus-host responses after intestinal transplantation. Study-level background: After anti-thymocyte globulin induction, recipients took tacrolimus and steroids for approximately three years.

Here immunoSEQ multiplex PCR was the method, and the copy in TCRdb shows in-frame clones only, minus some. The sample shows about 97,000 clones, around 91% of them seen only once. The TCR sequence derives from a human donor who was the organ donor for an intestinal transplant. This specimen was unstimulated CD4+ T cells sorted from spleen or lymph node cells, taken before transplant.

In DNA, the CDR3 is TGTGCCAGCAGACCTAGCGGGGGTGAACGCACAGATACGCAGTATTTT. Translated: CASRPSGGERTDTQYF. The chain joins TRBV27 to TRBJ2-3, with 10 bases matching TRBD2. This CDR3 region has 16 residues. Germline V gene data show CDR1 as MNHEY and CDR2 as SMNVEV (reference sequence). V shed 6 bases, J shed 1 base, and the junction held 7 bases outside the gene matches.